Sequencing of this TCR beta chain was carried out in a study of blood T cells in healthy people across ages (dated by TCRdb to the mid-2010s). Looking at the study overall: In model experiments, roughly one uniquely barcoded TCR beta cDNA molecule per two T cells was captured by template switching. To track age-related changes in TCR beta repertoire diversity, the study relied on deep sequencing normalized with unique cDNA molecular identifiers. The donors were divided into four age groups: young (average 16 years), middle-aged (approximately 39), aged (about 60) and long-lived (about 79). The study analyzed two additional independent replicas of 1 million unique cDNA reads from the same blood draw for two donors, one aged 18 to 29 and one aged 80 or older. The study at large found these results: The CMV infection status of donors was not known, potentially confounding age-related changes in expanded clonotypes. Compared with the aged group, more naive CD4+ T cells, fewer expanded clones and increased TCR diversity were shown by the long-lived group, suggesting age selection. As age increased, observed TCR beta diversity per million T cells dropped in a roughly linear way, and a significant reduction was already evident by age roughly 40. Estimates of total diversity based on one million sequenced T cells were regarded as lower bounds and as underestimates. Conclusive comparison of naive and antigen-experienced compartments was prevented by the profiling of bulk unsorted PBMCs. The percentage of naive T cells measured by flow cytometry correlated strongly with observed TCR beta diversity.

Trimming costs V 3 bases and J 0 bases, and their ends lie 8 bases apart. Taken from cysteine to phenylalanine, the CDR3 has 14 residues. The DNA shown is the 42-base CDR3, in frame from base 1. The germline V gene provides CDR1 MNHEY and CDR2 SVGEGT. The roughly 38 donors, aged 6 to 90 years, were systemically healthy Caucasian individuals from Russia. Around 10 milliliters of peripheral blood were collected from each donor into EDTA-treated Vacutainer tubes. Ficoll-Paque density-gradient centrifugation was used to isolate PBMCs, with at least 6.5 million per sample. Total RNA, at least 6 micrograms per sample, was extracted from PBMCs with Trizol reagent. Naive CD45RAhigh/CD27high T cell percentages were measured by flow cytometry on a PBMC aliquot from every donor. Turning to this clonotype: Its antigen is still unknown. It has no much larger one-base neighbor in the sample; base qualities were not kept.

Receptor amplification or capture employed 5' RACE. Sequencing took place on an Illumina HiSeq 2500. The second PCR ran for about 6 to 11 cycles and used a J-beta primer mix along with a sample-barcoded 5' primer. Each TCR beta cDNA molecule received a unique molecular identifier from a template-switch 5' adaptor carrying 12 random nucleotides. Each sample yielded at least 3 million CDR3-containing paired-end reads. All of the RNA was converted into first-strand cDNA using the Mint cDNA synthesis kit, with a TRBC-specific oligonucleotide serving as the primer. Following uracil-DNA glycosylase treatment, all cDNA underwent a first 18-cycle PCR with the universal primers M1SS and BC2_uni_R. In the paper's pipeline: Each sample was normalized by randomly selecting 1 million high-quality reads, each carrying a distinct molecular identifier. Reads sharing molecular identifiers were discarded rather than binned into consensus sequences. MiTCR, set to a Q25 quality threshold and the strictest error-elimination algorithm, was used for CDR3 identification, clonotype clustering and error correction. A nonparametric unseen species model with Euler transformation was used to estimate lower-bound total TCR beta diversity. TCRdb ran its own pipeline on the public reads, namely fastp trimming at Q25 and MiXCR clone calling, and kept in-frame beta chains. CDR3 protein sequences are deduplicated, and each keeps its most common genes and DNA. The V and J calls were not made by the authors but by TCRdb's processing. Within this sample are 750,000 to 850,000 distinct CDR3 sequences, with approximately 25% of them counted one time only. The ten largest make up approximately 3.7% of the sample.

This sample was also put to use in a study of T cells of mothers and their children. That second publication adds: The donors were nine systemically healthy Caucasian individuals, made up of three mothers and their six children. cDNA synthesis consumed the entire amount of extracted RNA, loaded at about 1.6 ug RNA in each 15 ul reaction. In the second PCR, the M1S primer added sample barcodes and 2-4 random nucleotides. More than 9 million TCR beta CDR3 reads were obtained from each mother, and about 3 million reads were obtained from each child. Thymic selection similarly shapes TCR recombination output in related and unrelated pairs, with minor effect from inherited differences. Normalized repertoire overlap was always slightly but never significantly higher in related than unrelated mother-child pairs. With a sensitivity of approximately 100 clones per million clonotypes, no persistent microchimeric T cell clones were detected. Deep NGS was used in the study to compare the TCR beta repertoires of mothers and children and to look for features that separate related mother-child pairs from unrelated individuals. The mean age was around 40 +/- 4 years for the mothers and around 11 +/- 4 years for the children. Libraries were sequenced on Illumina HiSeq 2000 with 100+100 nt paired-end reads after adapter ligation with NEBNext reagents. To prevent cross-contamination, the mother and child libraries were prepared one month apart and sequenced in separate runs. For each donor, somewhere between about 500,000 and 2,000,000 distinct TCR beta clonotypes were identified. Naive TCR beta clonotypes were estimated from low-frequency clonotypes matched to each donor's FACS-determined naive share, without sorting.

Rearrangement joined TRBV6-2 or TRBV6-3 to TRBJ1-1; confidence is insufficient to name the D gene. The sequence was obtained from a boy younger than 18 in good health. The sample comprised blood. The CDR3 in this case is CASSYPQMNTEAFF. The bases are TGTGCCAGCAGTTATCCACAGATGAACACTGAAGCTTTCTTT.